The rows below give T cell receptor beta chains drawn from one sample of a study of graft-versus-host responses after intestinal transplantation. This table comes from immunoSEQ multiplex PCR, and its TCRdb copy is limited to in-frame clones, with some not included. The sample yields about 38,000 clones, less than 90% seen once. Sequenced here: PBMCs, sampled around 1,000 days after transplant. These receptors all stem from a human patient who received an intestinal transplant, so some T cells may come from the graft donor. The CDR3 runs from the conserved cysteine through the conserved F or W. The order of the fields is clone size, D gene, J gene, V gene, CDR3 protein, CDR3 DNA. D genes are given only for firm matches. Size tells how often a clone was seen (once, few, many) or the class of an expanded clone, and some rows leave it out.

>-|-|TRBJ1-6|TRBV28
CASSSGALGLSPLHF
TGTGCCAGCAGTTCAGGGGCATTAGGACTTTCACCCCTCCACTTT
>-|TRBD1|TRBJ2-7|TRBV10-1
CASINDRDRSSYEQYF
TGCGCCAGCATTAATGACCGGGACAGATCCTCCTACGAGCAGTACTTC
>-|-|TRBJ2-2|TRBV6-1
CASSGRVGELFF
TGTGCCAGCAGTGGCCGGGTCGGGGAGCTGTTTTTT
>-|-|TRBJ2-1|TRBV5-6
CASSSFKSSYNEQFF
TGTGCCAGCAGCTCATTCAAGAGCTCCTACAATGAGCAGTTCTTC
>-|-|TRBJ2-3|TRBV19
CASGVSTDTQYF
TGTGCCAGCGGAGTTTCGACAGATACGCAGTATTTT
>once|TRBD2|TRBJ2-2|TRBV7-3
CASSPFELAGGGELFF
TGTGCCAGCAGCCCCTTTGAGCTAGCGGGGGGCGGGGAGCTGTTTTTT
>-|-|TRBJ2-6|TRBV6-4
CASSEGTGANVLTF
TGTGCCAGCAGTGAGGGAACTGGGGCCAACGTCCTGACTTTC
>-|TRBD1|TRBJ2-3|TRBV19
CASSADRGHTQYF
TGTGCCAGTAGTGCAGACAGGGGGCATACGCAGTATTTT
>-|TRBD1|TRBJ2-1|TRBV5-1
CASSLVGQGSYNEQFF
TGCGCCAGCAGCTTGGTGGGACAGGGCTCCTACAATGAGCAGTTCTTC
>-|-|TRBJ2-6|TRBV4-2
CASSQEAGSGANVLTF
TGTGCCAGCAGCCAAGAAGCGGGCTCTGGGGCCAACGTCCTGACTTTC
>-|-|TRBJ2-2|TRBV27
CASSLFGPRVTGELFF
TGTGCCAGCAGTTTATTCGGACCAAGGGTCACCGGGGAGCTGTTTTTT
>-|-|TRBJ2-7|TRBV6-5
CASSYSRGSEQYF
TGTGCCAGCAGTTACTCGCGGGGCTCCGAGCAGTACTTC
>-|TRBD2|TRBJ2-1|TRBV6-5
CASGSSGNEQFF
TGTGCCAGCGGGTCTAGCGGGAACGAGCAGTTCTTC
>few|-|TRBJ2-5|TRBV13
CASSYRGLGQETQYF
TGTGCCAGCAGCTATAGAGGGCTAGGACAAGAGACCCAGTACTTC
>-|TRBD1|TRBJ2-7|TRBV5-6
CASSHLGGGGTGNEQYF
TGTGCCAGCAGCCACCTCGGAGGTGGGGGGACAGGGAACGAGCAGTACTTC
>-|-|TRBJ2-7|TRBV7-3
CASSLVLITYEQYF
TGTGCCAGCAGCTTAGTACTAATTACCTACGAGCAGTACTTC
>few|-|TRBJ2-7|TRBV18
CASSWGARNEQYF
TGTGCCAGCTCTTGGGGGGCAAGAAACGAGCAGTACTTC
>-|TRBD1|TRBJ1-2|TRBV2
CASRPGQGDYGYTF
TGTGCCAGCCGCCCGGGACAGGGAGACTATGGCTACACCTTC
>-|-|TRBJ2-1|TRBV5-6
CASSLGGGDEQFF
TGTGCCAGCAGCTTGGGGGGCGGAGATGAGCAGTTCTTC
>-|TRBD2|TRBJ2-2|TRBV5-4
CASSFLAGATGELFF
TGTGCCAGCAGCTTTTTAGCGGGAGCCACCGGGGAGCTGTTTTTT
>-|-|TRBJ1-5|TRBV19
CASSIQGPNNQPQHF
TGTGCCAGTAGTATTCAGGGTCCTAACAATCAGCCCCAGCATTTT
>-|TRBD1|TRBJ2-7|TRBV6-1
CASSDDRAAYEQYF
TGTGCCAGCAGTGACGACAGGGCGGCCTACGAGCAGTACTTC
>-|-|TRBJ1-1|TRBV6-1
CASSEWGLGEAFF
TGTGCCAGCAGTGAATGGGGGCTGGGTGAAGCTTTCTTT
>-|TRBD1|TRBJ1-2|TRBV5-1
CASSLAGTGNYGYTF
TGCGCCAGCAGCTTGGCCGGGACAGGGAACTATGGCTACACCTTC
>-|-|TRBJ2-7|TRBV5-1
CASSLDPGASSYEQYF
TGCGCCAGCAGCTTGGATCCGGGAGCCTCCTCCTACGAGCAGTACTTC
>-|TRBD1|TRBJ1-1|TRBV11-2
CASSRDRATEAFF
TGTGCCAGCAGCCGGGACAGGGCCACTGAAGCTTTCTTT
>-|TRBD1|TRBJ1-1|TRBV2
CASSSQGVTEAFF
TGTGCCAGCAGTTCACAGGGGGTCACTGAAGCTTTCTTT
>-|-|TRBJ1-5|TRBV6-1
CASAGSNQPQHF
TGTGCCAGCGCTGGTAGCAATCAGCCCCAGCATTTT
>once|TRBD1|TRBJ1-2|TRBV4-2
CASSQEPGQGRGYTF
TGTGCCAGCAGCCAAGAACCGGGACAGGGGAGAGGCTACACCTTC
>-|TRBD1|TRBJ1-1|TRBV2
CASRETGGNTEAFF
TGTGCCAGCAGGGAGACAGGGGGGAACACTGAAGCTTTCTTT
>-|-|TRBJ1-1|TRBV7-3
CASSLMGANTEAFF
TGTGCCAGCAGCTTAATGGGGGCTAACACTGAAGCTTTCTTT
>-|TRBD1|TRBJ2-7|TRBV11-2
CASSLGQGKYEQYF
TGTGCCAGCAGCTTGGGACAGGGTAAATACGAGCAGTACTTC
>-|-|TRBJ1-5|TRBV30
CAWSSQPNQPQHF
TGTGCCTGGAGTAGCCAACCTAACCAGCCCCAGCATTTT
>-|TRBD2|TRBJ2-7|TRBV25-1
CASSDGRGSSYEQYF
TGTGCCAGCAGTGATGGGAGGGGCAGCTCCTACGAGCAGTACTTC
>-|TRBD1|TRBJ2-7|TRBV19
CASSMNRGHSYEQYF
TGTGCCAGTAGTATGAACAGGGGGCACTCCTACGAGCAGTACTTC
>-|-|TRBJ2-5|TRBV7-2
CASSLAQGETQYF
TGTGCCAGCAGCTTAGCGCAGGGGGAGACCCAGTACTTC
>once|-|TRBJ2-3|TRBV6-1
CASSERVGDRGDTQYF
TGTGCCAGCAGTGAAAGAGTGGGGGACCGTGGGGATACGCAGTATTTT
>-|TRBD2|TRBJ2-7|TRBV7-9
CASSPPLAGEYEQYF
TGTGCCAGCAGTCCTCCGTTGGCGGGAGAGTACGAGCAGTACTTC
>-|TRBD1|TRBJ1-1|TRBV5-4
CASSRQGYTEAFF
TGTGCCAGCAGCAGACAGGGATACACTGAAGCTTTCTTT
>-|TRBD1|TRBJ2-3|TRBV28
CASSLTGGSTDTQYF
TGTGCCAGCAGTTTAACAGGGGGCAGCACAGATACGCAGTATTTT
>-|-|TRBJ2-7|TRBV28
CASSFRAPYEQYF
TGTGCCAGCAGTTTCCGGGCCCCCTACGAGCAGTACTTC
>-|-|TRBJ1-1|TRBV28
CASYKNTEAFF
TGTGCCAGCTATAAGAACACTGAAGCTTTCTTT
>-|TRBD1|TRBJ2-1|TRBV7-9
CASSRSGQGPYNEQFF
TGTGCCAGCAGCCGATCGGGACAGGGTCCTTACAATGAGCAGTTCTTC
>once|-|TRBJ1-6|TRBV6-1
CASGKPGRDYSPLHF
TGTGCCAGCGGGAAGCCGGGACGGGATTATTCACCCCTCCACTTT
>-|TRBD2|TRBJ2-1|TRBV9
CASSVAAGPGNEQFF
TGTGCCAGCAGCGTAGCAGCGGGGCCTGGCAATGAGCAGTTCTTC
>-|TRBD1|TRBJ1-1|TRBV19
CASSITGGPHQAFF
TGTGCCAGTAGTATAACAGGGGGGCCGCACCAAGCTTTCTTT
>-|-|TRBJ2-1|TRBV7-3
CASSLKVEGNNEQFF
TGTGCCAGCAGCTTAAAAGTCGAGGGAAACAATGAGCAGTTCTTC
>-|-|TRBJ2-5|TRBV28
CASNSLVEAQYF
TGTGCCAGCAACTCCCTCGTGGAGGCCCAGTACTTC
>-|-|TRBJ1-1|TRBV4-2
CASSLDPGMNTEAFF
TGTGCCAGCAGCTTGGATCCGGGGATGAACACTGAAGCTTTCTTT
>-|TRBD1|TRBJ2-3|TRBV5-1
CASSLGTGYPTDTQYF
TGCGCCAGCAGCTTAGGGACAGGGTATCCCACAGATACGCAGTATTTT
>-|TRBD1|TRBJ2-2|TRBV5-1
CASSLGGQGGTGELFF
TGCGCCAGCAGCTTAGGCGGACAGGGCGGGACCGGGGAGCTGTTTTTT
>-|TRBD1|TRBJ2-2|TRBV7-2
CASSSGTVSTGELFF
TGTGCCAGCAGCTCAGGGACAGTTTCAACCGGGGAGCTGTTTTTT
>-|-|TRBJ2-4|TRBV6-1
CASSGGGFKGWRNIQYF
TGTGCCAGCAGTGGGGGAGGTTTTAAGGGGTGGAGAAACATTCAGTACTTC
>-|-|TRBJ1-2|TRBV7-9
CASSREGASRYTF
TGTGCCAGCAGCCGCGAGGGCGCAAGCCGCTACACCTTC
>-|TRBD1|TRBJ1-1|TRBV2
CASRVDRGNTEAFF
TGTGCCAGCAGGGTGGACAGGGGGAACACTGAAGCTTTCTTT
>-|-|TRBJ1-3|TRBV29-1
CSVAGAAGNTIYF
TGCAGCGTTGCCGGGGCGGCTGGAAACACCATATATTTT